These 32 T cell receptor beta chains came from one sample sequenced in a study of blood T cell repertoires in COVID-19. Sequencing was performed with immunoSEQ multiplex PCR; in TCRdb, only in-frame clones are kept and a portion is missing. Here the sample spans about 89,000 clones, around three quarters being singletons. Source material: peripheral blood. These receptors all stem from a woman older than 75 with acute or convalescent COVID-19.

This clone is a singleton in its sample. CDR3 residues: CASRETGIAKNIQYF. The CDR3 nucleotides are TGTGCCAGCAGAGAGACGGGGATAGCCAAAAACATTCAGTACTTC. The V call is TRBV2, the J call TRBJ2-4; the D gene is possibly TRBD2 (5 bases). The V end lost 6 bases, the J end lost 0 bases, and 12 bases lay between the germline ends. The CDR3 contains 15 residues. Per the germline V gene, CDR1 is SNHLY and CDR2 is FYNNEI.

In this sample, this clone turned up once. V and J are TRBV6-5 and TRBJ1-5; perhaps TRBD1 as D (5 bases). The germline V gene encodes CDR1 MNHEY and CDR2 SVGAGI. Trimming shortened V by 4 bases and J by 6 bases, and 19 bases separated the two germline ends. This CDR3 is 16 amino acids long. The CDR3 loop reads CASSLRIDSPGQPQHF. In DNA form, the CDR3 reads TGTGCCAGCAGTTTACGGATTGACAGCCCCGGTCAGCCCCAGCATTTT.

The genes are TRBV5-1 and TRBJ2-5; D possibly corresponds to TRBD2 (7 bases). CDR3 size: 15 residues. CDR1 SGHRS and CDR2 YFSETQ come from the germline V gene. Trimming took off 2 bases at V and 4 bases at J, with 15 bases between the two ends. CDR3 region: CASSLGGGRGETQYF. The CDR3 DNA reads TGCGCCAGCAGCTTAGGGGGGGGGCGCGGAGAGACCCAGTACTTC.

The chain recombines TRBV6-6 with TRBJ2-5; D gene unclear. CDR3 length equals 12 residues. In germline, CDR1 is MNHNY, CDR2 SVGAGI (reference sequence). V shed 2 bases and J shed 5 bases, with 6 bases lying between them. CDR3 sequence: CASSYPRETQYF. In DNA, the CDR3 is TGTGCCAGCAGTTACCCTAGGGAGACCCAGTACTTC.

The chain combines TRBV30 with TRBJ2-2; maybe TRBD1 (6 bases). V was pared by 8 bases and J by 1 base, with 14 bases between. Germline V gene data show CDR1 as GTSNPN and CDR2 as SVGIG (reference sequence). The CDR3 spans 14 residues. DNA for the CDR3: TGTGCCGCCTCCGGGACATTGAACACCGGGGAGCTGTTTTTT. This gives the protein CAASGTLNTGELFF.

The rearrangement joins TRBV3-1 (or the pseudogene TRBV3-2) to TRBJ1-6; no clear D. The length of the CDR3 is 17 residues. Germline V gene lookup returns CDR1 LGHDT and CDR2 YNNKEL (reference sequence). Deletions cut 0 bases from V and 4 bases from J, with 13 bases between. The CDR3 region has the DNA TGTGCCAGCAGCCAAGATCCTCCGGAGGGTTATAATTCACCCCTCCACTTT. This sequence encodes CASSQDPPEGYNSPLHF.

This chain uses TRBV5-1 with TRBJ2-7, with a possible D match to TRBD2 (6 bases). CDR3 length: 15 amino acids. The V gene lost 0 bases and the J gene lost 2 bases, with 12 bases spanning the gap. Germline V CDR1 and CDR2: SGHRS, YFSETQ. This chain's CDR3 is CASSLAASEAYEQYF. Written as DNA, the CDR3 is TGCGCCAGCAGCTTGGCCGCTAGCGAGGCCTACGAGCAGTACTTC.

This clone was seen a handful of times. This sequence joins TRBV6-6 and TRBJ2-2; tentatively, D is TRBD2 (6 bases). This CDR3 spans 12 amino acids. Trimming pared 6 bases from V and 4 bases from J, leaving 6 bases between. Germline CDR1 is MNHNY and CDR2 is SVGAGI (reference sequence). The CDR3 loop reads CASRTSTGELFF. CDR3 DNA: TGTGCCAGCAGGACTAGCACCGGGGAGCTGTTTTTT.

The rearrangement links TRBV19 to TRBJ1-3; no definite D call. Germline CDR1 and CDR2: LNHDA and SQIVND (reference sequence). V shed 4 bases and J shed 0 bases, with 7 bases lying between them. This CDR3 has 14 amino acids. CDR3 sequence: CASSTGFSGNTIYF. The DNA for the CDR3 is TGTGCCAGTAGTACAGGCTTCTCTGGAAACACCATATATTTT. Complete variable domain (other parts from reference TRBV19 and TRBJ1-3): DGGITQSPKYLFRKEGQNVTLSCEQNLNHDAMYWYRQDPGQGLRLIYYSQIVNDFQKGDIAEGYSVSREKKESFPLTVTSAQKNPTAFYLCASSTGFSGNTIYFGEGSWLTVV.

V and J are TRBV5-5 and TRBJ2-1; TRBD1 aligns across 8 bases. This CDR3 region has 15 residues. CDR1 and CDR2 from the germline V gene are SGHKS and YYEKEE (reference sequence). The ends lost 1 base at V and 4 bases at J; junction bases unmatched: 4. In DNA, the CDR3 is TGTGCCAGCAGCTTGACCAGGGGGCAGTACAATGAGCAGTTCTTC. Protein: CASSLTRGQYNEQFF.

The rearrangement uses TRBV10-3 and TRBJ2-5; D perhaps matches TRBD1 (6 bases). V shed 6 bases and J shed 1 base, with 18 bases lying between them. The CDR3 runs to 16 residues. The V gene's germline CDR1 is ENHRY and CDR2 SYGVKD. CDR3 protein: CAISARQQGAQETQYF. DNA for the CDR3: TGTGCCATCAGCGCCCGCCAACAGGGCGCCCAAGAGACCCAGTACTTC.

This clone was recorded only once. This chain joins TRBV24-1 and TRBJ2-2, with TRBD1 as a possible D gene (5 bases). The V gene's germline CDR1 is KGHDR and CDR2 SFDVKD. The CDR3 covers 13 residues. V dropped 9 bases and J dropped 10 bases, with 17 bases sitting between them. The CDR3 reads CATGDSYHEELFF. DNA of the CDR3: TGTGCCACCGGAGACAGCTACCATGAGGAGCTGTTTTTT.

This chain uses TRBV20-1 with TRBJ2-1; TRBD2 might be the D (5 bases). This CDR3 comprises 10 residues. Per the germline V gene, CDR1 is DFQATT and CDR2 is SNEGSKA (reference sequence). Between the trimmed V and J ends, which lost 6 bases and 8 bases, there was a span of 8 bases. CDR3 nucleotides: TGCAGTGCCGGAGCGGATGAGCAGTTCTTC. As protein: CSAGADEQFF.

This clone occurred once. V is TRBV15 and J is TRBJ2-7, with 7 nucleotides matching TRBD1. J lost 4 bases, V lost 5 bases, and 5 bases had no gene match. CDR1 is LNHNV, CDR2 YYDKDF, per germline (reference sequence). This CDR3 is 13 amino acids long. CDR3 bases: TGTGCCACCAGCGAGGGACAGAGGTACGAGCAGTACTTC. Translated, it gives CATSEGQRYEQYF.

This chain links TRBV5-1 with TRBJ1-1; TRBD1 matches at 8 bases. V gave up 4 bases and J gave up 0 bases; unmatched junction bases: 5. CDR3 length equals 15 residues. The germline CDR1 and CDR2 sequences are SGHRS and YFSETQ. The CDR3 sequence is CASSQGQDMNTEAFF. The CDR3 DNA is TGCGCCAGCAGCCAGGGACAGGACATGAACACTGAAGCTTTCTTT.

This sequence joins TRBV11-2 and TRBJ1-2, with D perhaps TRBD1 (6 bases). Trimming left V 2 bases short and J 0 bases short, with 19 bases between. This CDR3 is 18 amino acids long. Germline V CDR1 and CDR2: SGHAT, FQNNGV. CDR3: CASSLRRSRGHANYGYTF. CDR3 in DNA: TGTGCCAGCAGCTTAAGACGGTCCAGGGGTCACGCTAACTATGGCTACACCTTC.

The chain joins TRBV19 to TRBJ2-6; a possible D gene is TRBD1 (6 bases). Germline V gene lookup returns CDR1 LNHDA and CDR2 SQIVND (reference sequence). This CDR3 spans 17 amino acids. Trimming cost V 1 base and J 0 bases, with 10 bases left between them. The chain's CDR3 is CASSIGRGSSGANVLTF. CDR3 bases: TGTGCCAGTAGTATAGGCAGGGGATCCTCTGGGGCCAACGTCCTGACTTTC.

The chain couples TRBV6-2 or TRBV6-3 to TRBJ2-1; 11 bases are shared with TRBD2. Per the germline V gene, CDR1 is MNHEY and CDR2 is SVGEGT. The CDR3 totals 20 residues. The trim removed 0 bases at V and 4 bases at J, leaving 14 bases unmatched. The CDR3 loop reads CASSYSEKSVLAGGYNEQFF. In DNA form, the CDR3 reads TGTGCCAGCAGTTACTCGGAGAAAAGTGTGCTAGCGGGAGGATACAATGAGCAGTTCTTC.

The CDR3 is CASSSRDRVGNIQYF. For the CDR3, the DNA is TGTGCCAGCAGCTCGAGGGACAGGGTCGGAAACATTCAGTACTTC. This chain links TRBV5-4 with TRBJ2-4; 9 bases align to TRBD1. In germline, CDR1 is SGHNT, CDR2 YYREEE (reference sequence). The V segment lost 3 bases and the J segment 6 bases; nucleotides outside the gene matches: 7. The CDR3 sequence is 15 residues long.

This clone was observed a few times. CDR3 sequence (DNA): TGTGCCAGCAGCCGACCGGGACTAGCGAGCAATGAGCAGTTCTTC. Translation gives CASSRPGLASNEQFF. This chain joins TRBV11-2 and TRBJ2-1, with 10 bases lining up with TRBD2. Unmatched junction bases numbered 7, after V lost 5 bases and J lost 6 bases. Germline loops: CDR1 SGHAT, CDR2 FQNNGV. The CDR3 loop spans 15 amino acids.

V gene TRBV27 combines with J gene TRBJ2-7; TRBD2 matches 14 bases. The germline CDR1 and CDR2 sequences are MNHEY and SMNVEV (reference sequence). This CDR3 spans 16 amino acids. J gave up 4 bases and V 3 bases, and 5 bases lay outside the gene matches. The CDR3 DNA sequence: TGTGCCAGCAGTTTTGGGACTAGCGGGAGTGGGTACGAGCAGTACTTC. Translating it yields CASSFGTSGSGYEQYF.

V and J are TRBV5-5 and TRBJ1-5, with D possibly TRBD1 on 6 matching bases. This CDR3 has 15 residues. Germline V CDR1 and CDR2: SGHKS, YYEKEE (reference sequence). Trimming cost V 2 bases and J 6 bases, with 15 bases left between them. Written as DNA, the CDR3 is TGTGCCAGCAGCTTCTCTGGGGGGGCCGGTCAGCCCCAGCATTTT. Protein product: CASSFSGGAGQPQHF.

CDR3 residues: CASSLNRGEQYF. CDR3 sequence (DNA): TGTGCCAGCAGCTTAAATCGGGGAGAGCAGTACTTC. The chain couples TRBV7-9 to TRBJ2-7; possible D gene TRBD2, 5 bases. Deletions cut 2 bases from V and 7 bases from J, with 9 bases between. The V gene's germline CDR1 is SEHNR and CDR2 FQNEAQ (reference sequence). The CDR3 is 12 residues long.

This chain joins TRBV3-1 (or the pseudogene TRBV3-2) and TRBJ1-1; D remains ambiguous. Looked up from germline, CDR1 is LGHDT and CDR2 is YNNKEL (reference sequence). The V end lost 3 bases, the J end lost 3 bases, and 14 bases lay between the germline ends. This CDR3 comprises 15 residues. The CDR3 DNA reads as TGTGCCAGCAGCCAGTCCACCAAGAGGGACACTGAAGCTTTCTTT. It encodes CASSQSTKRDTEAFF.

V and J are TRBV6-4 and TRBJ1-3; D gene ambiguous. This CDR3 contains 14 residues. Germline CDR1 MRHNA, CDR2 SNTAGT. V dropped 3 bases and J dropped 4 bases, with 10 bases sitting between them. In DNA, the CDR3 is TGTGCCAGCAGTGAGTCTGGCAGGGGAAACACCATATATTTT. The encoded protein is CASSESGRGNTIYF.

The chain joins TRBV27 to TRBJ2-5; maybe TRBD2 (7 bases). The CDR3 contains 15 residues. Germline CDR1 MNHEY, CDR2 SMNVEV (reference sequence). Trimming removed 9 bases from V and 5 bases from J, with 22 bases in between. CDR3 DNA sequence: TGTGCCAGTCGGTCTGCGGGGGCCAGAGGGGAGACCCAGTACTTC. It encodes CASRSAGARGETQYF.

This sequence joins TRBV5-6 and TRBJ1-2; TRBD1 might be the D (6 bases). The CDR3 is 15 amino acids. V shed 5 bases and J shed 4 bases, with 18 bases lying between them. Germline V CDR1 and CDR2: SGHDT, YYEEEE. CDR3: CASRFTGSSLYGYTF. The DNA of the CDR3 is TGTGCCAGCAGGTTCACAGGGTCCTCCCTCTATGGCTACACCTTC.

A single count supports this clone. V and J are TRBV7-8 and TRBJ2-7; 7 bases are a match to TRBD1. From germline, CDR1 is SGHVS and CDR2 FQNEAQ. Trimming took 1 base from V and 0 from J; bases not matched to a gene: 9. This CDR3 contains 17 residues. DNA for the CDR3: TGTGCCAGCAGCTTAGTGGGACAAGGGGGCCTCTCCTACGAGCAGTACTTC. It encodes CASSLVGQGGLSYEQYF.

The chain uses TRBV14 and TRBJ2-1, with 8 bases matching TRBD2. Germline-derived CDR1 and CDR2 are SGHDN and FVKESK. Germline trimming cut 0 bases from V and 6 bases from J; bases unmatched to any gene: 4. This CDR3 comprises 15 residues. The CDR3: CASSQDGLATNEQFF. CDR3 nucleotides: TGTGCCAGCAGCCAAGATGGACTAGCCACCAATGAGCAGTTCTTC. Filled out from reference TRBV14 and TRBJ2-1, the complete variable domain reads EAGVTQFPSHSVIEKGQTVTLRCDPISGHDNLYWYRRVMGKEIKFLLHFVKESKQDESGMPNNRFLAERTGGTYSTLKVQPAELEDSGVYFCASSQDGLATNEQFFGPGTRLTVL.

The chain recombines TRBV27 with TRBJ2-2; 12 bases match TRBD2. J was trimmed by 6 bases and V by 4 bases; bases with no gene match: 3. CDR3 length equals 15 residues. Germline CDR1 MNHEY, CDR2 SMNVEV (reference sequence). The CDR3 loop reads CASSWTSGIAGELFF. DNA of the CDR3: TGTGCCAGCAGTTGGACTAGCGGGATCGCCGGGGAGCTGTTTTTT.

The chain employs TRBV3-1 (or the pseudogene TRBV3-2) and TRBJ1-6; no definite D call. V was pared by 3 bases and J by 12 bases, with 9 bases between. Germline CDR1 and CDR2: LGHDT and YNNKEL (reference sequence). The CDR3 length is 12 residues. The CDR3, as DNA: TGTGCCAGCAGCCAGGGAGTTCAACCCCTCCACTTT. It specifies CASSQGVQPLHF.

The V gene is TRBV6-5, the J gene TRBJ1-3, with D possibly matching TRBD1 (5 bases). V lost 5 bases to trimming and J lost 6 bases, with 17 bases between them. Germline-derived CDR1 and CDR2 are MNHEY and SVGAGI. This CDR3 is 15 amino acids long. CDR3 residues: CASSQGLGVINTIYF. The DNA of the CDR3 is TGTGCCAGCAGTCAGGGACTGGGGGTTATAAACACCATATATTTT.